The TCR beta chain described here comes from a study of T cells in Graves' hyperthyroidism and ophthalmopathy. The sample holds many counts of this clonotype. This CDR3 spans 16 amino acids. V was cut by 0 bases and J by 0 bases, with 9 bases left in between. Germline V gene sequence: CDR1 SGDLS, CDR2 YYNGEE. Amplified regions were TCR beta CDR3 sequences from RNA transcripts. HTBI primers were employed in a first-round RT-PCR of the TCR CDR3. TCRdb recomputed calls from the multiplex PCR reads with MiXCR, one row per CDR3 protein. The sample shows hundreds of thousands of distinct CDR3 sequences, roughly a third of them seen only once.

The gene calls are TRBV9 and TRBJ2-2; D might be TRBD1 (6 bases). Sequencing was done on a sample of blood. The sequence was obtained from a woman aged 40-49 years with Graves' hyperthyroidism. The CDR3 protein is CASSVGGGTNTGELFF. As DNA, the CDR3 is TGTGCCAGCAGCGTAGGTGGGGGCACGAACACCGGGGAGCTGTTTTTT. Filled out from reference TRBV9 and TRBJ2-2, the complete variable domain reads DSGVTQTPKHLITATGQRVTLRCSPRSGDLSVYWYQQSLDQGLQFLIQYYNGEERAKGNILERFSAQQFPDLHSELNLSSLELGDSALYFCASSVGGGTNTGELFFGEGSRLTVL.